This TCR beta chain was sequenced for a study of control samples from healthy donors and cancer patients. Repertoires were generated with immunoSEQ multiplex PCR, while TCRdb's copy carries only in-frame clones and drops some. This sample has about 270,000 clones; roughly 80% occur once, and the top ten carry about an eighth. V lost 3 bases, J lost 0 bases, and 16 bases lay in between. CDR3 length: 17 residues. The germline V gene has CDR1 SGHRS and CDR2 YFSETQ. Sequencing used PBMCs. The TCR sequence derives from a woman aged 60 to 75 with lung cancer. The chain recombines TRBV5-1 with TRBJ2-1, with D perhaps assigned TRBD1 or TRBD2 (5 bases each). The CDR3 is CASSSHPGRNSYNEQFF. The CDR3 nucleotides are TGCGCCAGCAGCTCACATCCGGGACGTAACTCCTACAATGAGCAGTTCTTC.